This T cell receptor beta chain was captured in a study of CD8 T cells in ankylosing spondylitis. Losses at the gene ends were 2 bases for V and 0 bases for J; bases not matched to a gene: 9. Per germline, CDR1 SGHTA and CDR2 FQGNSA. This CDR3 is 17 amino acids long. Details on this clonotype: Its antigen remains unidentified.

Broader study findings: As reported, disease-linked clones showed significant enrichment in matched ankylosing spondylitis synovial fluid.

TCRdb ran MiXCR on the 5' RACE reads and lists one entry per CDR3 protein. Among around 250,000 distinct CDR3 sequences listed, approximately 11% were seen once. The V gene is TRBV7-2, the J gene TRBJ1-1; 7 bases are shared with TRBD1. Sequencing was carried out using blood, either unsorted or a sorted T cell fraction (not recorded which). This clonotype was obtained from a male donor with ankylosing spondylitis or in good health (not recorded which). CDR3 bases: TGTGCCAGCAGCTTACGGCACCTACAGGGGCTGAACACTGAAGCTTTCTTT. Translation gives CASSLRHLQGLNTEAFF.